This record concerns one T cell receptor (beta chain) sequence. Its antigen is still unknown. The data belong to a study of blood T cells in healthy people across ages. Points from the study as a whole: Both higher diversity and more naive CD4+ cells marked long-lived donors when set against aged donors. CMV infection status of these donors was not known.

Looked up from germline, CDR1 is SGHTA and CDR2 is FQGNSA. Trimming stripped 3 bases from V and 4 bases from J, with 12 bases between. The CDR3 extends over 15 amino acids. Next came a second PCR, run for about 6 to 12 cycles, which used a sample-barcoded 5' primer along with a J-beta primer mix. TCRdb reprocessed the 5' RACE reads via MiXCR and lists one record per CDR3 protein. The table shows some 700,000 distinct CDR3 sequences, with 22% occurring only once. The chain joins TRBV7-2 to TRBJ2-2; D remains unclear. This receptor was identified in an older man in good health. The sequenced sample was blood. The CDR3, as DNA: TGTGCCAGCAGCTTTCAAGGGTTTAGCACCGGGGAGCTGTTTTTT. This gives the protein CASSFQGFSTGELFF.